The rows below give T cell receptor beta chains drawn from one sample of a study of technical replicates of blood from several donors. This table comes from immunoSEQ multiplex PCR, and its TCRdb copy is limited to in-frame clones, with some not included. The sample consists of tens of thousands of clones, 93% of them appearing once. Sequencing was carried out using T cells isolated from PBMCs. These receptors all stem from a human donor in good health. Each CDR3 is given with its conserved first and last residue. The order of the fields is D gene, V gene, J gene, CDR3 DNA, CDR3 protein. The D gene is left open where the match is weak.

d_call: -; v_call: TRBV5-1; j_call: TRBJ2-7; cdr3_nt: TGCGCCAGCAGCTTGGCGGCAGGCCCCTACGAGCAGTACTTC; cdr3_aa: CASSLAAGPYEQYF
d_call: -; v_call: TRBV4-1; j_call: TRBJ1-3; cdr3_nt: TGCGCCAGCAGCCATGACTTGAGGGCCACCATATATTTT; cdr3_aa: CASSHDLRATIYF
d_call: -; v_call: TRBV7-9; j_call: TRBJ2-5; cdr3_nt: TGTGCCAGCAGCTTCGCACTGTACGAGACCCAGTACTTC; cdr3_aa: CASSFALYETQYF
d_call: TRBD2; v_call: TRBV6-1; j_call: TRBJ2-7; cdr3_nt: TGTGCCAGCAGTGAATTTGGGTTCGCGGGAGAGAACGAGCAGTACTTC; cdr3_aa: CASSEFGFAGENEQYF
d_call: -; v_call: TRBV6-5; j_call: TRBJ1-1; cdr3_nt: TGTGCCAGCAGTTACGAGTTCCACACTGAAGCTTTCTTT; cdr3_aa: CASSYEFHTEAFF
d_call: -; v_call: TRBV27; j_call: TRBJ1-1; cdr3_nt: TGTGCCAGCAGACCTGCAGGGAACACTGAAGCTTTCTTT; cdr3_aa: CASRPAGNTEAFF
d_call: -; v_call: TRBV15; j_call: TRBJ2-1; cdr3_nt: TGTGCCACCAGCTCGACAAACTCCTACAATGAGCAGTTCTTC; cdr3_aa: CATSSTNSYNEQFF
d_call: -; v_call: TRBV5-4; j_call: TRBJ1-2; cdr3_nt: TGTGCCAGCAGCTACACAGGGAACTATGGCTACACCTTC; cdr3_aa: CASSYTGNYGYTF
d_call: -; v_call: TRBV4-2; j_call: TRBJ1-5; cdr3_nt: TGTGCCAGCAGCCAAGGCAGGGTCGATCAGCCCCAGCATTTT; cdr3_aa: CASSQGRVDQPQHF
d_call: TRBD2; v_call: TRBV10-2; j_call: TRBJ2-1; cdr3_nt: TGCGCCACCATTGGGCTAGCGGGAAGGAGCTCCTACAATGAGCAGTTCTTC; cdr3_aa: CATIGLAGRSSYNEQFF